This entry describes one TCR beta chain. By UMI-labeled 5' RACE, the TCR beta libraries were made. TCRdb re-called the 5' RACE reads, yielding one record per CDR3 amino acid sequence without DNA. The table lists 5,500 to 8,500 distinct CDR3 sequences. The entry originates in a study of human CD8 memory T cell subsets. CDR3 length: 14 amino acids. The germline V gene has CDR1 MNHEY and CDR2 SMNVEV (reference sequence). This TCR was sampled from a human donor in good health. This chain connects TRBV27 to TRBJ2-7; TCRdb proposes TRBD1, but this gene call is untestable without DNA. Sequenced input: CD8+ T cells from PBMCs. CDR3 sequence reads: CASSPLGGRGEQYF.